This T cell receptor (beta chain) was found in a study of blood T cell repertoires in COVID-19. In the study overall: Sources were T cells, B-cell-depleted T cells, or PBMCs; the material itself was cDNA or gDNA.

Clinical history as reported by participants underpinned cohort assignment. Cohort 3 donors were reported recovered after two negative PCRs, clearance, or symptom resolution. Germline loops: CDR1 LNHDA, CDR2 SQIVND (reference sequence). The CDR3 is 16 residues long. V lost 5 bases and J lost 5, with 18 bases in between. Profiling relied on immunoSEQ multiplex PCR, and the TCRdb table lists in-frame clones only, not all of them. Found here are 390,000 or so clones, roughly 80% of them singletons; the top ten hold about 5%. V usage is TRBV19 and J usage is TRBJ1-4; D is unclear. The sample taken for sequencing was PBMCs or T cells enriched from blood (not recorded which). The origin of this receptor is a woman in her 50s who had recovered from COVID-19. The CDR3 is CASSPLGGQRNEKLFF. CDR3 DNA: TGTGCCAGTAGTCCCCTTGGCGGGCAGCGGAATGAAAAACTGTTTTTT.